This T cell receptor beta chain appears in the sequencing data of a study of CD8 T cells in ankylosing spondylitis. General study findings and limits: There was reportedly significant enrichment of clones that were disease-linked in matched ankylosing spondylitis synovial fluid. Certain motif variants had earlier appeared in reactive arthritis synovial fluid and blood. Disease-linked clones were CD8+ and relatively rare in peripheral blood.

Libraries of TCR beta came from quantitative 5'-RACE with molecular barcodes. TCRdb re-called the 5' RACE reads with MiXCR, one entry per CDR3 protein. The sample lists around 180,000 distinct CDR3 sequences; 10% to 15% were seen once. V trimming: 5 bases; J trimming: 7 bases; junction bases outside the gene matches: 9. This CDR3 region has 15 residues. Per the germline V gene, CDR1 is SGHTA and CDR2 is FQGTGA. Points on this clonotype: Its antigen is not identified.

The gene calls are TRBV7-3 and TRBJ2-7; 12 positions match TRBD2. This TCR was recovered from a female donor with ankylosing spondylitis or in good health (not recorded which). The sample taken for sequencing was blood, either unsorted or a sorted T cell fraction (not recorded which). The CDR3 DNA follows: TGTGCCAGCAGCCCCGGGACTAGCGGGCTGGGGGAGCAGTACTTC. Encoded protein: CASSPGTSGLGEQYF.